Below are 7 T cell receptor beta chains sequenced from a single sample in a study of response to subunit inactivated influenza vaccine. TCRdb reprocessed the RT-PCR reads via MiXCR and lists one record per CDR3 protein. Of 500,000 to 550,000 distinct CDR3 sequences in the sample, around 25% were seen once. In addition, the sample was reused for a study of T cells expressing NK-cell markers. That source reports: Scientists made TCR beta cDNA using 5'RACE template switching with UMIs.

Specimen: CD4+ T cells sorted from PBMCs, collected approximately 12 days after vaccination. The receptors stem from a man in his fifties who received an inactivated influenza vaccine.

The chain couples TRBV24-1 to TRBJ1-5; no firm D call. CDR1 KGHDR and CDR2 SFDVKD come from the germline V gene. Trimming took off 3 bases at V and 0 bases at J, with 11 bases between the two ends. The CDR3 has 16 amino acids. The CDR3 is CATSDMSGDSNQPQHF. CDR3 sequence (DNA): TGTGCCACCAGTGATATGAGTGGAGATAGCAATCAGCCCCAGCATTTT.

This clonotype was found a few times. One end of the junction varies from germline; a read error may be responsible. The CDR3 sequence is CTQRGRLTDTQYF. As DNA, the CDR3 is TGTACCCAAAGGGGGAGGTTGACAGATACGCAGTATTTT. The rearrangement links TRBV29-1 to TRBJ2-3; tentatively, D is TRBD1 or TRBD2 (6 bases each). The CDR3 extends over 13 amino acids. In germline, CDR1 is SQVTM, CDR2 ANQGSEA.

This clonotype was detected a few times. The J gene is TRBJ1-4, the V gene TRBV14; no clear D gene. The germline V and J ends were trimmed by 4 bases and 0 bases, with 9 bases remaining between them. The CDR3 loop spans 15 amino acids. Germline V gene data show CDR1 as SGHDN and CDR2 as FVKESK. The CDR3: CASSPRAATNEKLFF. For the CDR3, the DNA is TGTGCCAGCAGCCCCCGGGCAGCAACTAATGAAAAACTGTTTTTT.

The table lists this clonotype with a few counts. The chain carries TRBV7-9 and TRBJ1-6; D gene uncertain. Germline V CDR1 and CDR2: SEHNR, FQNEAQ (reference sequence). V lost 4 bases and J 7 bases, leaving 17 bases between the germline ends. CDR3 length: 16 amino acids. DNA for the CDR3: TGTGCCAGCAGCTCAGACTCCCGGGCCGTAAATTCACCCCTCCACTTT. Residues: CASSSDSRAVNSPLHF.

The V and J genes are TRBV29-1 and TRBJ2-3; TRBD2 matches 7 bases. CDR3 size: 13 residues. V shed 7 bases and J 2 bases; nucleotides not matched to a gene: 6. Germline CDR1 is SQVTM and CDR2 is ANQGSEA. The CDR3 DNA reads as TGCAGCGGGGGGGACTACTACACAGATACGCAGTATTTT. As protein: CSGGDYYTDTQYF.

The chain has TRBV6-1 and TRBJ2-1; D perhaps matches TRBD1 (6 bases). The length of the CDR3 is 16 residues. Per germline, CDR1 MNHNS and CDR2 SASEGT. Trimming took off 3 bases at V and 6 bases at J, with 18 bases between the two ends. The CDR3 DNA reads TGTGCCAGCAGTGAGGACAGTCAAGGCATTCGCAATGAGCAGTTCTTC. It codes for CASSEDSQGIRNEQFF.

There are many counts of this clonotype. Written as DNA, the CDR3 is TGCGCCAGCATTGGTGGGACTAGACCCAACGAGCAGTACTTC. Its translation is CASIGGTRPNEQYF. The rearrangement joins TRBV10-2 to TRBJ2-7; 8 bases are shared with TRBD2. CDR3 size: 14 residues. Germline CDR1 WSHSY, CDR2 SAAADI. The J segment lost 5 bases and the V segment lost 7 bases, leaving 10 bases of the junction unmatched.